A single sample gave rise to the 16 T cell receptor beta chains below, sequenced in a study of Ad26.COV2.S vaccination and SARS-CoV-2 variants. Documented treatment: roughly 20 received Ad26.COV2.S at low or high dose, single or two shots; about 5 received placebo; per-sample allocation not given. Each sample was drawn 63 days after the first injection (of vaccine or placebo). TCRdb keeps only in-frame clones here, not all; method: immunoSEQ multiplex PCR. Among about 350,000 clones listed, around 88% were seen once. The input for sequencing was peripheral blood, taken in a trial of Ad26.COV2.S vaccine versus placebo. The receptors stem from a person aged 18-65 years who received the Ad26.COV2.S COVID-19 vaccine or a placebo.

The V gene is TRBV14, the J gene TRBJ2-3; D is undetermined. V lost 2 bases and J 3 bases, leaving 15 bases between the germline ends. The germline gives CDR1 SGHDN, CDR2 FVKESK. This CDR3 spans 16 amino acids. The CDR3 DNA is TGTGCCAGCAGCCAACACCAGACACTTTCTACAGATACGCAGTATTTT. The encoded protein is CASSQHQTLSTDTQYF. Based on the CDR3 plus reference TRBV14 and TRBJ2-3, the full variable domain is EAGVTQFPSHSVIEKGQTVTLRCDPISGHDNLYWYRRVMGKEIKFLLHFVKESKQDESGMPNNRFLAERTGGTYSTLKVQPAELEDSGVYFCASSQHQTLSTDTQYFGPGTRLTVL.

The rearrangement links TRBV2 to TRBJ2-7, with TRBD2 matching 12 bases. The CDR3 totals 15 residues. Per germline, CDR1 SNHLY and CDR2 FYNNEI. V dropped 6 bases and J dropped 4; count of bases not matched to a gene: 7. The CDR3: CASRRGLAGPYEQYF. The CDR3 region has the DNA TGTGCCAGCAGACGCGGACTAGCGGGACCTTACGAGCAGTACTTC.

The rearrangement links TRBV9 to TRBJ2-5; 11 nucleotides align to TRBD2. The junction had 2 bases not matched to a gene; V was cut back by 4 bases and J by 3 bases. The germline V gene has CDR1 SGDLS and CDR2 YYNGEE. CDR3 length: 14 amino acids. CDR3: CASSLGLAEETQYF. The CDR3 nucleotides are TGTGCCAGCAGCCTGGGACTAGCGGAAGAGACCCAGTACTTC.

This chain connects TRBV28 to TRBJ2-5; D gene uncertain. Deletions cut 6 bases from V and 2 bases from J, with 13 bases between. The CDR3 spans 14 residues. Germline-derived CDR1 and CDR2 are MDHEN and SYDVKM. CDR3 sequence: CASRHTGNQETQYF. CDR3 coding DNA: TGTGCCAGCAGGCACACGGGTAATCAAGAGACCCAGTACTTC. The full variable domain, in which reference TRBV28 and TRBJ2-5 provide the parts outside the CDR3, is DVKVTQSSRYLVKRTGEKVFLECVQDMDHENMFWYRQDPGLGLRLIYFSYDVKMKEKGDIPEGYSVSREKKERFSLILESASTNQTSMYLCASRHTGNQETQYFGPGTRLLVL.

This sequence joins TRBV28 and TRBJ2-6, with no clear D. CDR1 is MDHEN and CDR2 is SYDVKM in the germline V gene. The CDR3 loop spans 16 amino acids. The V gene lost 1 base and the J gene lost 0 bases, with 7 bases spanning the gap. CDR3: CASSLYSGSGANVLTF. DNA of the CDR3: TGTGCCAGCAGTTTATATTCAGGCTCTGGGGCCAACGTCCTGACTTTC.

This clone was seen a single time. The V gene is TRBV19, the J gene TRBJ1-1; no definite D call. The V gene lost 8 bases and the J gene lost 2 bases, with 15 bases spanning the gap. CDR1 is LNHDA, CDR2 SQIVND, per germline (reference sequence). The CDR3 loop spans 14 amino acids. The CDR3 protein is CASANLGGNTEAFF. The CDR3 DNA follows: TGTGCCAGTGCTAATTTAGGCGGAAACACTGAAGCTTTCTTT.

V gene TRBV3-1 (or the pseudogene TRBV3-2) combines with J gene TRBJ1-2; D is unresolved. The CDR3 consists of 13 residues. CDR1 is LGHDT, CDR2 YNNKEL, per germline (reference sequence). V was trimmed by 0 bases and J by 5 bases, leaving 7 bases between them. DNA for the CDR3: TGTGCCAGCAGCCAAGATGGGATATATGGCTACACCTTC. Translation: CASSQDGIYGYTF.

In its sample, this clone was seen a few times. The rearrangement links TRBV5-6 to TRBJ2-2, with 9 bases fitting TRBD1. Trimming cost V 5 bases and J 6 bases; bases outside gene matches: 14. The germline V gene has CDR1 SGHDT and CDR2 YYEEEE. The CDR3 consists of 17 residues. The CDR3 is CASRSISGQGSAGELFF. The CDR3 DNA follows: TGTGCCAGCAGGTCCATATCGGGACAGGGATCGGCCGGGGAGCTGTTTTTT.

The chain has TRBV6-5 and TRBJ2-2, with 7 nucleotides matching TRBD1. The V and J ends lost 6 bases and 5 bases, in that order; junction bases with no gene match: 12. Germline assignment: CDR1 MNHEY and CDR2 SVGAGI. The CDR3 is made up of 16 amino acids. This CDR3 is CASSYNWDSETGELFF. DNA for the CDR3: TGTGCCAGCAGCTACAATTGGGACAGCGAGACCGGGGAGCTGTTTTTT.

The CDR3 bases are TGTGCCAGCAGGTCCGGACTAGCGGGGGGACAACAAGAGACCCAGTACTTC. Translating gives CASRSGLAGGQQETQYF. This sequence joins TRBV28 and TRBJ2-5; 14 bases fit TRBD2. CDR1 and CDR2 (germline): MDHEN, SYDVKM. Trimming took 6 bases from V and 2 from J; bases not matched to a gene: 8. The CDR3 has 17 residues.

The J gene is TRBJ1-3, the V gene TRBV5-6; D remains unclear. CDR3 length equals 16 residues. The germline gives CDR1 SGHDT, CDR2 YYEEEE. With 3 bases removed from V and 0 bases from J, the gap between germline ends came to 13 bases. CDR3 loop: CASSWGPGYSGNTIYF. CDR3 coding DNA: TGTGCCAGCAGCTGGGGTCCGGGGTACTCTGGAAACACCATATATTTT.

The chain joins TRBV27 to TRBJ2-2; TRBD1 might be the D (6 bases). The V end lost 4 bases, the J end lost 7 bases, and 16 bases lay between the germline ends. The CDR3 has 15 amino acids. The germline V gene has CDR1 MNHEY and CDR2 SMNVEV (reference sequence). CDR3 in DNA: TGTGCCAGCAGTTGGAAACCACAGGGAAACGGGGAGCTGTTTTTT. It translates to CASSWKPQGNGELFF.

J is TRBJ2-1 and V is TRBV6-1, with D hard to call. The germline CDR1 and CDR2 sequences are MNHNS and SASEGT. V lost 3 bases to trimming and J lost 6 bases, with 24 bases between them. The CDR3 extends over 18 amino acids. The CDR3 nucleotides read TGTGCCAGCAGTGAGAATTGGTTTGGCCCAGCTTTGCCCAATGAGCAGTTCTTC. As protein: CASSENWFGPALPNEQFF.

This rearrangement joins TRBV10-3 to TRBJ2-7, with TRBD1 identical over 8 bases. Trimming took 6 bases from V and 1 from J; bases not matched to a gene: 5. In germline, CDR1 is ENHRY, CDR2 SYGVKD. This CDR3 is built from 14 residues. DNA of the CDR3: TGTGCCATCAGCCCGACAGGGGAGTCCTACGAGCAGTACTTC. This sequence encodes CAISPTGESYEQYF.

The chain carries TRBV9 and TRBJ2-3; D gene unclear. Trimming cost V 4 bases and J 0 bases, with 12 bases left between them. The CDR3 is 15 residues long. Per the germline V gene, CDR1 is SGDLS and CDR2 is YYNGEE. The CDR3 DNA is TGTGCCAGCAGCCCACCAGGTTCTAGCACAGATACGCAGTATTTT. It encodes CASSPPGSSTDTQYF.

The chain joins TRBV11-3 to TRBJ2-3, with 9 nucleotides matching TRBD1. The CDR3 loop spans 16 amino acids. Trimming cost V 2 bases and J 1 base; bases outside gene matches: 4. CDR1 and CDR2 from the germline V gene are SGHNT and YENEEA. In DNA, the CDR3 is TGTGCCAGCAGCTTAACAGGGGGCAGCCGCACAGATACGCAGTATTTT. Its protein is CASSLTGGSRTDTQYF.